Listed below are T cell receptor beta chains from one sample, sequenced in a study of blood T cell repertoires in COVID-19. TCRdb's copy holds only in-frame clones and misses some; the assay was immunoSEQ multiplex PCR. The sample includes 35,000 to 55,000 clones, under 85% seen only once; the top ten take 12%. The sample taken for sequencing was peripheral blood. The receptors were gathered from a human donor in a cohort sampled during active COVID-19. The CDR3 runs from the conserved cysteine through the conserved F or W. D genes are given only for firm matches. Expanded clones get a size class; other rows say once, few or many, or leave the size out.

abundance: -; len: 18; j_gene: TRBJ1-5; d_gene: TRBD1; v_gene: TRBV5-3; CDR3nt: TGTGCCAGAAGCTTGGTTTGGGACAGGGGGGAGGGCAATCAGCCCCAGCATTTT; CDR3aa: CARSLVWDRGEGNQPQHF
abundance: medium-sized; len: 15; j_gene: TRBJ1-5; d_gene: -; v_gene: TRBV10-2; CDR3nt: TGCGCCAGCAGTCCGACAGGCCTTAGCAATCAGCCCCAGCATTTT; CDR3aa: CASSPTGLSNQPQHF
abundance: -; len: 12; j_gene: TRBJ1-2; d_gene: -; v_gene: TRBV7-9; CDR3nt: TGTGCCAGCAGCCCGGACCTTCCAGCGGGCACCTTC; CDR3aa: CASSPDLPAGTF
abundance: -; len: 16; j_gene: TRBJ1-1; d_gene: TRBD1; v_gene: TRBV6-1; CDR3nt: TGTGCCAGCAGTGAAGGAGGCAGGGGGCGGAACACTGAAGCTTTCTTT; CDR3aa: CASSEGGRGRNTEAFF
abundance: -; len: 13; j_gene: TRBJ1-1; d_gene: -; v_gene: TRBV5-4; CDR3nt: TGTGCCAGCAGCTTGGCCACGAGAACTGAAGCTTTCTTT; CDR3aa: CASSLATRTEAFF
abundance: few; len: 14; j_gene: TRBJ1-6; d_gene: TRBD1; v_gene: TRBV14; CDR3nt: TGTGCCAGCAGGGGACAGCTTGGTTATTCACCCCTCCACTTT; CDR3aa: CASRGQLGYSPLHF
abundance: -; len: 17; j_gene: TRBJ2-1; d_gene: -; v_gene: TRBV3-1/TRBV3-2; CDR3nt: TGTGCCAGCAGCCAAGAGGGCACCGGGCCGGAGGGCAATGAGCAGTTCTTC; CDR3aa: CASSQEGTGPEGNEQFF
abundance: -; len: 15; j_gene: TRBJ2-1; d_gene: TRBD1; v_gene: TRBV2; CDR3nt: TGTGCCAGCAGTGATAGAGGGACAGGGAAGAATGAGCAGTTCTTC; CDR3aa: CASSDRGTGKNEQFF
abundance: -; len: 12; j_gene: TRBJ2-3; d_gene: -; v_gene: TRBV9; CDR3nt: -; CDR3aa: CASSVASGARYF
abundance: few; len: 16; j_gene: TRBJ2-3; d_gene: TRBD2; v_gene: TRBV30; CDR3nt: TGTGCCTGGAGTCGATGGCTAGCGGGGGATGCGTATACGCAGTATTTT; CDR3aa: CAWSRWLAGDAYTQYF
abundance: few; len: 14; j_gene: TRBJ1-4; d_gene: -; v_gene: TRBV2; CDR3nt: TGTGCCAGCCTCAGGGTCCAATCTAATGAAAAACTGTTTTTT; CDR3aa: CASLRVQSNEKLFF
abundance: -; len: 12; j_gene: TRBJ1-5; d_gene: -; v_gene: TRBV7-9; CDR3nt: TGTGCCAGCAGCACGGGGGTGCAGCCCCAGCATTTT; CDR3aa: CASSTGVQPQHF
abundance: -; len: 17; j_gene: TRBJ2-1; d_gene: TRBD2; v_gene: TRBV2; CDR3nt: TGTGCCAGCCCGGGGCTAGCGGGGCAATCCTACTACAATGAGCAGTTCTTC; CDR3aa: CASPGLAGQSYYNEQFF
abundance: medium-sized; len: 15; j_gene: TRBJ1-3; d_gene: -; v_gene: TRBV5-5; CDR3nt: TGTGCCAGCAGCCCCAAGGACAGCTCTGGAAACACCATATATTTT; CDR3aa: CASSPKDSSGNTIYF
abundance: -; len: 14; j_gene: TRBJ2-1; d_gene: -; v_gene: TRBV25-1; CDR3nt: TGTGCCAGCAGTGACGTCCGACAGAGGAATGAGCAGTTCTTC; CDR3aa: CASSDVRQRNEQFF
abundance: -; len: 15; j_gene: TRBJ1-4; d_gene: -; v_gene: TRBV9; CDR3nt: TGTGCCAGCAGCGCGATGAGGGGGACTAATGAAAAACTGTTTTTT; CDR3aa: CASSAMRGTNEKLFF
abundance: once; len: 14; j_gene: TRBJ1-1; d_gene: -; v_gene: TRBV3-1/TRBV3-2; CDR3nt: TGTGCCAGCAGCACCAGGGGTTGGGGCACTGAAGCTTTCTTT; CDR3aa: CASSTRGWGTEAFF